This TCR beta chain comes out of a study of blood T cell repertoires in COVID-19. Turning to the study itself: T cells, B-cell-depleted T cells, or PBMCs provided the cDNA or gDNA that served as material.

Trimming removed 3 bases at V and 8 bases at J, with 7 bases between. Germline assignment: CDR1 SGHTA and CDR2 FQGNSA. The CDR3 sequence is 12 residues long. In the authors' workflow: Amplified reference gene primers provided the basis for estimating nucleated cell counts. Assay used: immunoSEQ multiplex PCR; TCRdb lists only in-frame clones, some missing. V and J calls and clone size come straight from that table; D and trimming were deduced from the DNA. This sample has some 230,000 clones, with approximately 84% found just once. Living in 24 US areas, the participants were between about 18 and 95 years of age.

The TCR was taken from a man aged 40-49 years who had recovered from COVID-19. The chain employs TRBV7-2 and TRBJ2-2; D is unresolved. The specimen sequenced was PBMCs or T cells enriched from blood (not recorded which). The DNA of the CDR3 is TGTGCCAGCAGCTTCCTTGCGGGGGAGCTGTTTTTT. Its protein is CASSFLAGELFF.